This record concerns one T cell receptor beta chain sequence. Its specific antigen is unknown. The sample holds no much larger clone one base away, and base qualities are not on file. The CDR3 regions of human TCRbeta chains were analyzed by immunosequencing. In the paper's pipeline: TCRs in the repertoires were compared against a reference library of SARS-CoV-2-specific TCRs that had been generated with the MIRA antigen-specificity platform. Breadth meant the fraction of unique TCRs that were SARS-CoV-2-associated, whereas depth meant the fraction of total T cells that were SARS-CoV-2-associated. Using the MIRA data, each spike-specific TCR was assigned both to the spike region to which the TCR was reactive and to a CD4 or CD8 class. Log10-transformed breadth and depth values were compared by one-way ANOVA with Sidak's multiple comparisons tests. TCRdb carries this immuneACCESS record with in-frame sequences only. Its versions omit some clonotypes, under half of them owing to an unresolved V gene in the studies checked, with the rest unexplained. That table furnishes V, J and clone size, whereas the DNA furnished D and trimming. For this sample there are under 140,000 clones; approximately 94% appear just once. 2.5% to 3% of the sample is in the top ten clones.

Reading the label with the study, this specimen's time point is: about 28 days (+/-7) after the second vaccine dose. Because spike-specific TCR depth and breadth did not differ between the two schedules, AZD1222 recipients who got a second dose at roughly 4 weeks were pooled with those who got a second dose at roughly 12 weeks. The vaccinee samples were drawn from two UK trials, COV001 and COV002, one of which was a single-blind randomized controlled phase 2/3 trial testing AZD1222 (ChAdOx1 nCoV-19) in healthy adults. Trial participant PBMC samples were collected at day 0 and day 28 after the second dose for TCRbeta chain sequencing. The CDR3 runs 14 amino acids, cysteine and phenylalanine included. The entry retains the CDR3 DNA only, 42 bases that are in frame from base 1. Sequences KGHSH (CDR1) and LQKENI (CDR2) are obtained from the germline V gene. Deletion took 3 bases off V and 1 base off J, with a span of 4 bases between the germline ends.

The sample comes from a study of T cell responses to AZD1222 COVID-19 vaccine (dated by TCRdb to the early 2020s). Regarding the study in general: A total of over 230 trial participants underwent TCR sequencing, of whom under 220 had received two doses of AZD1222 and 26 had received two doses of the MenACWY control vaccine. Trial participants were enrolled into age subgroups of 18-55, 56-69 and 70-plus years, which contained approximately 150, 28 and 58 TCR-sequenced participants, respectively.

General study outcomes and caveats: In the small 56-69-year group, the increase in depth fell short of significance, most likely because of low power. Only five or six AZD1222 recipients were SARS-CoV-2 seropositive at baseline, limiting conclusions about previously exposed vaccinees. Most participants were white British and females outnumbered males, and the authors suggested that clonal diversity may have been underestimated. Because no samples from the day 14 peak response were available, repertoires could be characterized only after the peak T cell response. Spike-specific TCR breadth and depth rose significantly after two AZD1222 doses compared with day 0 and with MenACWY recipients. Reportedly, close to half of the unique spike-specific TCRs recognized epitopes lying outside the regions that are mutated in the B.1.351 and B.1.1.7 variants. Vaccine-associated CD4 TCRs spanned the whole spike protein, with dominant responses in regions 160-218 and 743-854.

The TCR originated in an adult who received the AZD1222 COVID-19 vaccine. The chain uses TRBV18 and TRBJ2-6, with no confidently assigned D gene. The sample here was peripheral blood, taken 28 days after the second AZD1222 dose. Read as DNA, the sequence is TGTGCCAGCTCACCCGTATCTGGGGCCAACGTCCTGACTTTC. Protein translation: CASSPVSGANVLTF. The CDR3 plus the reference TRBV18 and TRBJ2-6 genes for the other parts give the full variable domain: NAGVMQNPRHLVRRRGQEARLRCSPMKGHSHVYWYRQLPEEGLKFMVYLQKENIIDESGMPKERFSAEFPKEGPSILRIQQVVRGDSAAYFCASSPVSGANVLTFGAGSRLTVL.